A single sample is the source of the 18 T cell receptor beta chains below, sequenced in a study of glioma-infiltrating T cells after dendritic cell vaccination. TCRdb's copy holds only in-frame clones and misses some; the assay was immunoSEQ multiplex PCR. This sample yields just under 100,000 clones, of which 65% to 85% are seen a single time; 5.4% belongs to the top ten. Time point meaning: after dendritic cell vaccination, including at tumor progression/relapse. The source material was blood, sampled after dendritic cell vaccination. Every receptor here comes from a human donor with glioblastoma.

CDR3 region: CASSQGLGYNEQFF. CDR3 DNA: TGCGCCAGCAGCCAGGGATTGGGCTACAATGAGCAGTTCTTC. The genes are TRBV5-1 and TRBJ2-1, with D perhaps TRBD1 (5 bases). The germline CDR1 and CDR2 sequences are SGHRS and YFSETQ. Deletions cut 4 bases from V and 3 bases from J, with 11 bases between. The CDR3 extends over 14 amino acids.

The V and J genes are TRBV5-1 and TRBJ1-6; TRBD1 aligns across 8 bases. The CDR3 is 14 amino acids. J gave up 8 bases and V 2 bases, and 3 bases lay outside the gene matches. Germline CDR1 is SGHRS and CDR2 is YFSETQ. CDR3 DNA: TGCGCCAGCAGCTTCTCAGGGGGCGATTCACCCCTCCACTTT. Encoded protein: CASSFSGGDSPLHF. Using reference TRBV5-1 and TRBJ1-6 for the parts outside the CDR3, the full variable domain is KAGVTQTPRYLIKTRGQQVTLSCSPISGHRSVSWYQQTPGQGLQFLFEYFSETQRNKGNFPGRFSGRQFSNSRSEMNVSTLELGDSALYLCASSFSGGDSPLHFGNGTRLTVT.

The genes are TRBV7-2 and TRBJ1-5; perhaps TRBD1 as D (5 bases). Germline assignment: CDR1 SGHTA and CDR2 FQGNSA. V lost 5 bases and J 9 bases, leaving 11 bases between the germline ends. The CDR3 sequence is 12 residues long. The CDR3 DNA reads as TGTGCCAGCAGCCCTCCCGGGGGGCCCCAGCATTTT. Residues: CASSPPGGPQHF.

V gene TRBV7-2 combines with J gene TRBJ2-7; tentative D call: TRBD1 (6 bases). From germline, CDR1 is SGHTA and CDR2 FQGNSA. V was clipped by 5 bases and J by 3 bases, with 20 bases between them. This CDR3 spans 16 amino acids. The CDR3 loop reads CASSPRGDRRSYEQYF. Written as DNA, the CDR3 is TGTGCCAGCAGCCCGAGGGGTGACAGGCGTAGCTACGAGCAGTACTTC.

This chain connects TRBV5-1 to TRBJ2-7; 8 bases map to TRBD2. V lost 1 base to trimming and J lost 2 bases; unmatched junction nucleotides: 8. CDR1 SGHRS and CDR2 YFSETQ come from the germline V gene. CDR3 size: 16 residues. The CDR3 coding sequence is TGCGCCAGCAGCTTGAATACAGCGGGAGCGGCCTACGAGCAGTACTTC. Its protein product is CASSLNTAGAAYEQYF.

This chain uses TRBV5-4 with TRBJ2-7; perhaps TRBD1 as D (6 bases). V lost 0 bases to trimming and J lost 6 bases, with 19 bases between them. Germline V gene data show CDR1 as SGHNT and CDR2 as YYREEE (reference sequence). The CDR3 length is 16 residues. The CDR3 sequence: CASSLGGLQTRGEQYF. The CDR3 region has the DNA TGTGCCAGCAGCTTGGGGGGGCTACAAACCCGCGGCGAGCAGTACTTC.

J is TRBJ1-3 and V is TRBV19, with 9 bases aligning to TRBD1. The ends lost 5 bases at V and 0 bases at J; junction bases unmatched: 8. CDR1 is LNHDA, CDR2 SQIVND, per germline (reference sequence). CDR3 size: 17 residues. The CDR3 is CASSFGTGLSSGNTIYF. CDR3 bases: TGTGCCAGTAGTTTCGGGACAGGGCTCAGCTCTGGAAACACCATATATTTT.

The rearrangement links TRBV5-1 to TRBJ2-7; 9 nucleotides agree with TRBD1. The CDR3 is 14 amino acids. Germline V gene sequence: CDR1 SGHRS, CDR2 YFSETQ. The ends lost 7 bases at V and 5 bases at J; junction bases unmatched: 10. The CDR3 DNA is TGCGCCAGCTCTTGGACAGGGGAGGTTGACGAGCAGTACTTC. It specifies CASSWTGEVDEQYF.

The rearrangement links TRBV19 to TRBJ1-2; D perhaps matches TRBD1 (6 bases). The length of the CDR3 is 14 residues. Germline loops: CDR1 LNHDA, CDR2 SQIVND (reference sequence). Trimming pared 7 bases from V and 4 bases from J, leaving 16 bases between. The CDR3 here is CASNPDRITYGYTF. The CDR3 bases are TGTGCCAGTAACCCGGACAGAATCACCTATGGCTACACCTTC.

The rearrangement uses TRBV6-5 and TRBJ2-5; D not resolved. Germline CDR1 reads MNHEY; CDR2 reads SVGAGI. The V gene lost 7 bases and the J gene lost 4 bases, with 7 bases spanning the gap. This CDR3 spans 11 amino acids. CDR3 protein: CASTKLETQYF. DNA of the CDR3: TGTGCCAGCACCAAATTAGAGACCCAGTACTTC.

By sample fraction, this clone is medium-sized (0.01 to 0.1%). V usage is TRBV15 and J usage is TRBJ2-1, with 9 bases fitting TRBD2. The CDR3 has 15 residues. The V segment lost 3 bases and the J segment 6 bases; nucleotides outside the gene matches: 6. The germline V gene has CDR1 LNHNV and CDR2 YYDKDF (reference sequence). The CDR3 region has the DNA TGTGCCACCAGCAGTCCACCTAGCGGGGTCAATGAGCAGTTCTTC. As protein: CATSSPPSGVNEQFF. Full variable domain (remainder filled in from reference TRBV15 and TRBJ2-1): DAMVIQNPRYQVTQFGKPVTLSCSQTLNHNVMYWYQQKSSQAPKLLFHYYDKDFNNEADTPDNFQSRRPNTSFCFLDIRSPGLGDTAMYLCATSSPPSGVNEQFFGPGTRLTVL.

This chain's CDR3 is CASSLSSSTGYTGELFF. CDR3 nucleotide sequence: TGCGCCAGCAGCTTGAGCTCTTCGACAGGCTACACCGGGGAGCTGTTTTTT. The chain carries TRBV5-1 and TRBJ2-2, with D possibly TRBD1 on 6 matching bases. The V end was cut by 1 base, the J end by 3 bases, with 16 bases between. CDR1 is SGHRS and CDR2 is YFSETQ in the germline V gene. The CDR3 consists of 17 residues. Together with reference TRBV5-1 and TRBJ2-2, the CDR3 gives the full variable domain: KAGVTQTPRYLIKTRGQQVTLSCSPISGHRSVSWYQQTPGQGLQFLFEYFSETQRNKGNFPGRFSGRQFSNSRSEMNVSTLELGDSALYLCASSLSSSTGYTGELFFGEGSRLTVL.

J is TRBJ2-1 and V is TRBV25-1, with 7 bases identical to TRBD1. J gave up 5 bases and V 1 base, and 2 bases lay outside the gene matches. From germline, CDR1 is MGHDK and CDR2 SYGVNS. The CDR3 loop spans 14 amino acids. This CDR3 reads CASSEWDSHNEQFF. The CDR3 nucleotides are TGTGCCAGCAGTGAATGGGACAGTCACAATGAGCAGTTCTTC.

To note about this clone: An end of the junction does not agree with germline; a read error may underlie this. Other DNA sequences in the same sample also yield this CDR3. This rearrangement joins TRBV2 to TRBJ1-6; TRBD1 matches at 9 bases. Germline CDR1 is SNHLY and CDR2 is FYNNEI. The CDR3 is 16 residues long. The CDR3 sequence: CASSEYSGTGNSPLHF. The DNA of the CDR3 is TGTGCCAGCAGTGAATATTCCGGGACAGGGAATTCACCACTCCACTTT.

A few counts support this clone. Other DNA sequences within the sample encode an identical CDR3. The chain links TRBV28 to TRBJ2-3; TRBD2 aligns across 8 bases. The CDR3 is 15 residues long. Germline loops: CDR1 MDHEN, CDR2 SYDVKM. J gave up 11 bases and V 3 bases, and 13 bases lay outside the gene matches. CDR3 in DNA: TGTGCCAGCAGTTTGGGAATAGCGGGACGGGGTGGGCAGTATTTT. Translating it yields CASSLGIAGRGGQYF.

The chain has TRBV25-1 and TRBJ1-6; 7 bases map to TRBD1. The CDR3 length is 15 residues. Germline V CDR1 and CDR2: MGHDK, SYGVNS. The V segment lost 3 bases and the J segment 4 bases; nucleotides outside the gene matches: 3. CDR3 DNA sequence: TGTGCCAGCAGTGATCCGGGACAGTATAATTCACCCCTCCACTTT. Translating it yields CASSDPGQYNSPLHF. Drawing the rest from reference TRBV25-1 and TRBJ1-6, the complete variable domain is EADIYQTPRYLVIGTGKKITLECSQTMGHDKMYWYQQDPGMELHLIHYSYGVNSTEKGDLSSESTVSRIRTEHFPLTLESARPSHTSQYLCASSDPGQYNSPLHFGNGTRLTVT.

The chain links TRBV27 to TRBJ2-5; TRBD1 might be the D (5 bases). The J call is doubtful: the DNA matches TRBJ2-7 better. The CDR3 has 14 residues. The germline CDR1 and CDR2 sequences are MNHEY and SMNVEV (reference sequence). The CDR3 sequence: CASSLQGSSYEQYF. DNA for the CDR3: TGTGCCAGCAGTTTACAGGGCTCCTCCTACGAGCAGTACTTC.

V usage is TRBV7-6 and J usage is TRBJ1-1; D remains ambiguous. Deletions cut 2 bases from V and 4 bases from J, with 17 bases between. The CDR3 runs 16 residues. In germline, CDR1 is SGHVS, CDR2 FNYEAQ. This CDR3 is CASSLSVGSLGTEAFF. The CDR3 DNA reads as TGTGCCAGCAGCTTAAGTGTCGGGTCTCTGGGCACTGAAGCTTTCTTT.